The 23 T cell receptor beta chains in this list originate from one sample, sequenced in a study of beta chain features in type 1 diabetes. The study reverse transcribed the entire isolated RNA, so it sequenced expressed TCRB transcripts. Sequencing was performed with immunoSEQ multiplex PCR; in TCRdb, only in-frame clones are kept and a portion is missing. Among over 150,000 clones listed, 10% to 15% were seen once. Sequenced input: central memory CD4+ T cells from blood. These receptors all come from a woman between 18 and 30 years old in good health.

The chain carries TRBV20-1 and TRBJ1-1; tentatively, D is TRBD1 (5 bases). The CDR3 covers 8 residues. The germline V gene has CDR1 DFQATT and CDR2 SNEGSKA (reference sequence). V lost 5 bases, J lost 11 bases, and 6 bases lay in between. In DNA, the CDR3 is TGCAGTGCTCACAGGGCTTTCTTT. It translates to CSAHRAFF.

This clone was seen more than once but under ten times. The V and J genes are TRBV2 and TRBJ2-7; weak D call: TRBD2 (6 bases). Per the germline V gene, CDR1 is SNHLY and CDR2 is FYNNEI. The CDR3 length is 16 residues. Trimming took 6 bases from V and 0 from J, leaving 18 bases between them. The CDR3 region is CASSPSSGLTSYEQYF. CDR3 nucleotides: TGTGCCAGCAGCCCCAGTTCGGGACTGACCTCCTACGAGCAGTACTTC.

This clone turned up a few times. The chain carries TRBV28 and TRBJ2-7, with 8 bases identical to TRBD1. V trimming: 5 bases; J trimming: 3 bases; junction bases outside the gene matches: 6. The CDR3 extends over 14 amino acids. Germline V lookup: CDR1 MDHEN, CDR2 SYDVKM. The CDR3 loop is CASSTRQGIYEQYF. The CDR3 bases are TGTGCCAGCAGTACTAGACAGGGGATCTACGAGCAGTACTTC.

V is TRBV27 and J is TRBJ1-1, with 9 positions matching TRBD1. The CDR3 runs 13 residues. The J segment lost 4 bases and the V segment lost 7 bases, leaving 4 bases of the junction unmatched. CDR1 MNHEY and CDR2 SMNVEV come from the germline V gene (reference sequence). The CDR3 region has the DNA TGTGCCAGCAAGGACAGGGGTTCCACTGAAGCTTTCTTT. It yields the protein CASKDRGSTEAFF.

This clone has just a few counts. The chain combines TRBV7-2 with TRBJ1-2, with D hard to call. The CDR3 covers 14 residues. Germline V lookup: CDR1 SGHTA, CDR2 FQGNSA. Trimming took 2 bases from V and 7 from J, leaving 14 bases between them. The CDR3: CASSLPGRPRGYTF. CDR3 nucleotide sequence: TGTGCCAGCAGCTTACCTGGGAGACCACGTGGCTACACCTTC.

Only a few counts were recorded for this clone. J is TRBJ1-5 and V is TRBV7-9, with D maybe TRBD1 (6 bases). The CDR3 is 16 amino acids. Deletions cut 3 bases from V and 0 bases from J, with 12 bases between. Per germline, CDR1 SEHNR and CDR2 FQNEAQ (reference sequence). CDR3 coding DNA: TGTGCCAGCAGCTTTGGAACAGGGCTTAGCAATCAGCCCCAGCATTTT. Amino acids: CASSFGTGLSNQPQHF.

The rearrangement links TRBV28 to TRBJ1-1; D ambiguous. This CDR3 is built from 12 residues. Germline V gene data show CDR1 as MDHEN and CDR2 as SYDVKM. Trimming stripped 8 bases from V and 11 bases from J, with 18 bases between. The CDR3 reads CASLTTGNWAFF. CDR3 DNA: TGTGCCAGCCTGACAACCGGGAACTGGGCTTTCTTT.

The chain uses TRBV9 and TRBJ2-3, with 14 positions matching TRBD2. V dropped 3 bases and J dropped 3; count of bases not matched to a gene: 6. The CDR3 consists of 17 residues. CDR1 and CDR2 from the germline V gene are SGDLS and YYNGEE. In nucleotides, the CDR3 is TGTGCCAGCAGCGCCGGACTAGCGGGAGGTTCGACAGATACGCAGTATTTT. Encoded protein: CASSAGLAGGSTDTQYF.

This clone was seen at least ten times. CDR3 protein: CASSSSGQGYNEQFF. In DNA, the CDR3 is TGTGCCAGCTCATCTTCGGGACAGGGGTACAATGAGCAGTTCTTC. The rearrangement uses TRBV18 and TRBJ2-1, with 10 bases identical to TRBD1. The CDR3 is 15 residues long. CDR1 KGHSH and CDR2 LQKENI come from the germline V gene. The trim removed 5 bases at V and 4 bases at J, leaving 5 bases unmatched.

This clone was found a few times. The rearrangement links TRBV9 to TRBJ2-7, with D tentatively TRBD2 (5 bases). The CDR3 consists of 16 residues. Looked up from germline, CDR1 is SGDLS and CDR2 is YYNGEE. Trimming pared 4 bases from V and 0 bases from J, leaving 17 bases between. This chain's CDR3 is CASSPSRASTSYEQYF. The CDR3 DNA follows: TGTGCCAGCAGCCCCTCCCGGGCTAGCACCTCCTACGAGCAGTACTTC.

This clone has a handful of counts. The rearrangement joins TRBV28 to TRBJ2-1; TRBD2 matches at 9 bases. CDR1 MDHEN and CDR2 SYDVKM come from the germline V gene. There are 15 residues in the CDR3. V lost 6 bases, J lost 1 base, and 4 bases stayed unmatched. For the CDR3, the DNA is TGTGCCAGCAGGTCCCTAGCGGGATCCTACAATGAGCAGTTCTTC. Its translation: CASRSLAGSYNEQFF.

The V and J genes are TRBV2 and TRBJ2-1, with 9 bases that match TRBD1. Germline V gene lookup returns CDR1 SNHLY and CDR2 FYNNEI. The CDR3 length is 15 residues. Losses at the gene ends were 6 bases for V and 7 bases for J; bases not matched to a gene: 10. DNA of the CDR3: TGTGCCAGCAGGCCCGACAGGGGGTTGGGAAATGAGCAGTTCTTC. Protein sequence: CASRPDRGLGNEQFF.

V and J are TRBV28 and TRBJ1-1; D may be TRBD1 (5 bases). Germline V CDR1 and CDR2: MDHEN, SYDVKM. CDR3 length: 13 amino acids. V was shortened by 1 base and J by 7 bases, with 10 bases between the two germline ends. The CDR3 sequence is CASSLSGKGEAFF. The CDR3 DNA follows: TGTGCCAGCAGTTTATCAGGGAAAGGTGAAGCTTTCTTT. The full variable domain, with the rest looked up from reference TRBV28 and TRBJ1-1, is DVKVTQSSRYLVKRTGEKVFLECVQDMDHENMFWYRQDPGLGLRLIYFSYDVKMKEKGDIPEGYSVSREKKERFSLILESASTNQTSMYLCASSLSGKGEAFFGQGTRLTVV.

This clone was observed a few times. The chain has TRBV29-1 and TRBJ2-1, with a possible D match to TRBD1 (5 bases). V lost 3 bases and J lost 10, with 13 bases in between. The length of the CDR3 is 12 residues. CDR1 SQVTM and CDR2 ANQGSEA come from the germline V gene. Here the CDR3 DNA reads TGCAGCGTTGATCAGGGATTGCGCGAGCAGTTCTTC. Protein: CSVDQGLREQFF.

This clone has at least ten counts. This chain links TRBV30 with TRBJ2-5; 7 bases fit TRBD2. The germline V gene has CDR1 GTSNPN and CDR2 SVGIG (reference sequence). Trimming took 5 bases from V and 2 from J; bases not matched to a gene: 8. The CDR3 totals 14 residues. The CDR3 loop is CAWGLGAGQETQYF. CDR3 DNA sequence: TGTGCCTGGGGGCTGGGAGCGGGACAAGAGACCCAGTACTTC.

This chain links TRBV28 with TRBJ1-5; unclear D gene. V dropped 7 bases and J dropped 6 bases, with 10 bases sitting between them. Germline CDR1 reads MDHEN; CDR2 reads SYDVKM. The CDR3 contains 12 residues. The CDR3 nucleotides read TGTGCCAGCACCGAGATGCGTCAGCCCCAGCATTTT. It encodes CASTEMRQPQHF.

This clone was recorded a few times. V and J are TRBV20-1 and TRBJ2-5, with D perhaps TRBD2 (6 bases). The CDR3 runs to 10 residues. The germline V gene has CDR1 DFQATT and CDR2 SNEGSKA (reference sequence). Trimming shortened V by 3 bases and J by 8 bases, and 7 bases separated the two germline ends. The CDR3 sequence: CSASGGTQYF. The CDR3 DNA reads as TGCAGTGCTAGCGGGGGAACCCAGTACTTC.

As DNA, the CDR3 is TGCACCAGCGGATTGGGCAGATTCGATAACAATGAGCAGTTCTTC. Protein sequence: CTSGLGRFDNNEQFF. V is TRBV1 and J is TRBJ2-1; the listed D gene, TRBD1, was not tested against the DNA. TRBV1 is designated a pseudogene. This CDR3 has 15 amino acids.

J is TRBJ1-2 and V is TRBV21-1; TRBD1, the table's D call, lacks a check against the DNA. TRBV21-1 is termed a pseudogene. The CDR3 loop spans 14 amino acids. For the CDR3, the DNA is TGTGCCAGCAGCAAGAAACAGCCCCCCTACGGCTACACCTTC. Protein: CASSKKQPPYGYTF.

This chain connects TRBV7-2 to TRBJ1-3, with D tentatively TRBD1 (5 bases). V dropped 8 bases and J dropped 2 bases, with 19 bases sitting between them. The CDR3 runs 16 residues. CDR1 and CDR2 from the germline V gene are SGHTA and FQGNSA. This chain's CDR3 is CASARRGFEAGNTIYF. CDR3 coding DNA: TGTGCCAGCGCTCGGAGGGGTTTCGAGGCTGGAAACACCATATATTTT.

The genes are TRBV5-1 and TRBJ1-5, with D perhaps TRBD1 (5 bases). The germline CDR1 and CDR2 sequences are SGHRS and YFSETQ. The CDR3 is made up of 15 amino acids. Trimming took 4 bases from V and 4 from J, leaving 15 bases between them. The CDR3: CASSTGGVKNQPQHF. CDR3 coding DNA: TGCGCCAGCAGCACCGGGGGGGTAAAGAATCAGCCCCAGCATTTT.

The chain links TRBV5-4 to TRBJ2-3; D is possibly TRBD2 (5 bases). The V gene's germline CDR1 is SGHNT and CDR2 YYREEE (reference sequence). The CDR3 sequence is 16 residues long. V was shortened by 0 bases and J by 2 bases, with 13 bases between the two germline ends. The CDR3 reads CASSLGRGHSTDTQYF. The CDR3 DNA is TGTGCCAGCAGCTTGGGACGCGGGCACTCCACAGATACGCAGTATTTT.

V usage is TRBV18 and J usage is TRBJ2-2, with D unclear. V was pared by 2 bases and J by 4 bases, with 8 bases between. The CDR3 totals 14 residues. Per germline, CDR1 KGHSH and CDR2 LQKENI. The CDR3 reads CASSPIRFTGELFF. DNA for the CDR3: TGTGCCAGCTCACCAATCAGGTTCACCGGGGAGCTGTTTTTT.